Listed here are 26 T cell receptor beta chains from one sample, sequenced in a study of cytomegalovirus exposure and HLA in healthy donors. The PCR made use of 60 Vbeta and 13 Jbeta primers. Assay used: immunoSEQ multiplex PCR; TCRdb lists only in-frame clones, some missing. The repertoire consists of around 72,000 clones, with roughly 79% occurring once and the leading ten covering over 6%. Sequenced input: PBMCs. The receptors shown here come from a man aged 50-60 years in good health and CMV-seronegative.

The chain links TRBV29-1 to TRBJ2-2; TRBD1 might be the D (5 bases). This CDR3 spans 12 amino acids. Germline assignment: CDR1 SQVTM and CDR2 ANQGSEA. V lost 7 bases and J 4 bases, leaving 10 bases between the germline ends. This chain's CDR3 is CSGRQLTGELFF. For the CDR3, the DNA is TGCAGCGGTAGACAGCTCACCGGGGAGCTGTTTTTT.

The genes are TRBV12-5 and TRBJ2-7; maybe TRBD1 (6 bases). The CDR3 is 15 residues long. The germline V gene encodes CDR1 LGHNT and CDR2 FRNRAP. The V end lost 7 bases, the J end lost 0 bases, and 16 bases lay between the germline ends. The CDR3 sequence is CASAQDSYLSYEQYF. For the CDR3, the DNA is TGTGCTAGTGCCCAGGACAGCTACCTCTCCTACGAGCAGTACTTC.

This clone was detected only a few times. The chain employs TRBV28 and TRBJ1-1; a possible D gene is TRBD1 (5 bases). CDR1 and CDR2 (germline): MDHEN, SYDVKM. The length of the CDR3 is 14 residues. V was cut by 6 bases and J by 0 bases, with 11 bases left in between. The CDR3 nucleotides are TGTGCCAGCAGAGTGCCGACAGTGAACACTGAAGCTTTCTTT. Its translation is CASRVPTVNTEAFF.

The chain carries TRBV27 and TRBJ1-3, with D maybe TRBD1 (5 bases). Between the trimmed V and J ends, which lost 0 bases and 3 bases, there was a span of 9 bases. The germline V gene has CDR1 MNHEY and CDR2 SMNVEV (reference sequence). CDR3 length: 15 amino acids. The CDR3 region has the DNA TGTGCCAGCAGTTTATCCAGGGTCGGTGGAAACACCATATATTTT. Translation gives CASSLSRVGGNTIYF.

The CDR3 nucleotides read TGTGCCAGCAGTCCGGGACAGGGGAAGACCCAGTACTTC. Its translation is CASSPGQGKTQYF. The chain uses TRBV5-6 and TRBJ2-5; 10 bases map to TRBD1. V lost 5 bases, J lost 6 bases, and 4 bases stayed unmatched. Germline V gene sequence: CDR1 SGHDT, CDR2 YYEEEE. The length of the CDR3 is 13 residues.

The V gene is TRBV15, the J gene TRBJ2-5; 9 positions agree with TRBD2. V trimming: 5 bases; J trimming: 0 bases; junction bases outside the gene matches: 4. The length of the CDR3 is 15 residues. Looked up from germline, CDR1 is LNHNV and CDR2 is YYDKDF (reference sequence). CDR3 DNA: TGTGCCACCAGCCGGGCTAGCGGGGACCAAGAGACCCAGTACTTC. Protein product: CATSRASGDQETQYF.

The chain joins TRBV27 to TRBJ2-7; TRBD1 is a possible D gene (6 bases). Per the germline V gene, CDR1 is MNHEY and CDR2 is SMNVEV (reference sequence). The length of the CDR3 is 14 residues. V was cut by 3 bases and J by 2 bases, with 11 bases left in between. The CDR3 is CASSFVAGAYEQYF. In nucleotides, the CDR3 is TGTGCCAGCAGTTTTGTTGCAGGGGCCTACGAGCAGTACTTC.

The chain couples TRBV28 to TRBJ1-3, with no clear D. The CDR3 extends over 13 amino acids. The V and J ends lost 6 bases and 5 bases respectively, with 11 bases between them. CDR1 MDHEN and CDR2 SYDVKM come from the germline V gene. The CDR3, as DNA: TGTGCCAGCAGATTGGGAGGGAGAAACACCATATATTTT. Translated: CASRLGGRNTIYF.

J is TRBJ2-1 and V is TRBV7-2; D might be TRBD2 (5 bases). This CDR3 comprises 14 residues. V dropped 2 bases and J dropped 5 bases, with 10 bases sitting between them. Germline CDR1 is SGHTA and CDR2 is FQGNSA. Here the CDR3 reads CASSLRGNHNEQFF. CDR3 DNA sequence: TGTGCCAGCAGCTTACGGGGAAATCACAATGAGCAGTTCTTC.

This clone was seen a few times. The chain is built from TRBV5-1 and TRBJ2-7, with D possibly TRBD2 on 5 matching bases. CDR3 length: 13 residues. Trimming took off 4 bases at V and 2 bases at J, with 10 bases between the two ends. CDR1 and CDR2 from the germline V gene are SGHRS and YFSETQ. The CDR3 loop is CASSPREAYEQYF. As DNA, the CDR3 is TGCGCCAGCAGCCCCCGGGAAGCCTACGAGCAGTACTTC.

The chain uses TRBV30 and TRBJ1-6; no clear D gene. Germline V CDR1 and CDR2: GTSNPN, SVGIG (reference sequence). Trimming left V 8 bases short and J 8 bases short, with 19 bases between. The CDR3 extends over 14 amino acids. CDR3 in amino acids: CAHRRGEHDSPLHF. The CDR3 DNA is TGTGCCCACCGTCGGGGAGAACACGATTCACCCCTCCACTTT.

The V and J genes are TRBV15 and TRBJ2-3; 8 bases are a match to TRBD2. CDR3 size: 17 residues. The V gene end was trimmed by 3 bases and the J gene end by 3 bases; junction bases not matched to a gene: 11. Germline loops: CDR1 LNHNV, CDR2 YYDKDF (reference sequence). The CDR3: CATSSKVSGGRTDTQYF. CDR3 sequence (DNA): TGTGCCACCAGCAGTAAGGTGTCGGGGGGGAGGACAGATACGCAGTATTTT.

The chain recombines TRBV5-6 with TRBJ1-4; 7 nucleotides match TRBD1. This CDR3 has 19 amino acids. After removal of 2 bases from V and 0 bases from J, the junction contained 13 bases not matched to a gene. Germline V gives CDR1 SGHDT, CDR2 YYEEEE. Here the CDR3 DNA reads TGTGCCAGCAGCTTATACAGGGGATCGCCCCATGCAACTAATGAAAAACTGTTTTTT. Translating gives CASSLYRGSPHATNEKLFF.

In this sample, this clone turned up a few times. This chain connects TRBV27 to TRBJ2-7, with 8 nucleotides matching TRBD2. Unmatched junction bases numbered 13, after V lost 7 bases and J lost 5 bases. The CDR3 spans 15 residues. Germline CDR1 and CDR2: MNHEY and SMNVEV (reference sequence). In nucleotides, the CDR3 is TGTGCCAGCAACACACTACGGGGGGGTAGGCACGAGCAGTACTTC. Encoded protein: CASNTLRGGRHEQYF.

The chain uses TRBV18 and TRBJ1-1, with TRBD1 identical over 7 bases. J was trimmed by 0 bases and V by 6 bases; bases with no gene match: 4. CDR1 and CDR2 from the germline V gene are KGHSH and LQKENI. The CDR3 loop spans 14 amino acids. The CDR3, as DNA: TGTGCCAGCTCTTCAGACAGGGTGAACACTGAAGCTTTCTTT. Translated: CASSSDRVNTEAFF. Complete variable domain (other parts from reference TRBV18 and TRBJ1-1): NAGVMQNPRHLVRRRGQEARLRCSPMKGHSHVYWYRQLPEEGLKFMVYLQKENIIDESGMPKERFSAEFPKEGPSILRIQQVVRGDSAAYFCASSSDRVNTEAFFGQGTRLTVV.

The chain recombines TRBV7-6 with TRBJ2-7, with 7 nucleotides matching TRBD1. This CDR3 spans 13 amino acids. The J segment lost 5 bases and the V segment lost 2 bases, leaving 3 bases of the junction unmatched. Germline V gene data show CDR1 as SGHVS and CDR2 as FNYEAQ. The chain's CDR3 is CASSLRQGHEQYF. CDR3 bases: TGTGCCAGCAGCTTACGACAGGGTCACGAGCAGTACTTC.

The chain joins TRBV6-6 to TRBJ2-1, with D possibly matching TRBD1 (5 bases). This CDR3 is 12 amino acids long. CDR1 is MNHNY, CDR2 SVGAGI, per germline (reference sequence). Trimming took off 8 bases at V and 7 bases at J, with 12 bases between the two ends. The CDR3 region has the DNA TGTGCCAGCCTCCAAAGGGGTAATGAGCAGTTCTTC. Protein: CASLQRGNEQFF.

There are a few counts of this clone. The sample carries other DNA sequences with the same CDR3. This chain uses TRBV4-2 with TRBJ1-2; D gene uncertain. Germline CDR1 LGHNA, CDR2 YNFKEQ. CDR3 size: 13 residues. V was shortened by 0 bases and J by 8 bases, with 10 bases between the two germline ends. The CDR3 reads CASSQDRAGGYTF. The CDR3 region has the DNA TGTGCCAGCAGCCAAGACCGGGCGGGCGGCTACACCTTC.

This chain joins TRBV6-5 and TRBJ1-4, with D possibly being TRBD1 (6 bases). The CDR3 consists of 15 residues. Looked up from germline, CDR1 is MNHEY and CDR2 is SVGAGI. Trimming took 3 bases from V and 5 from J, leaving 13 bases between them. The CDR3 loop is CASSYRTAKNEKLFF. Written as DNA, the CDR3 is TGTGCCAGCAGTTATCGGACAGCCAAGAATGAAAAACTGTTTTTT.

CDR3 protein: CASSLLRGDTQYF. For the CDR3, the DNA is TGTGCCAGCAGCTTATTAAGGGGGGATACGCAGTATTTT. This chain links TRBV7-3 with TRBJ2-3; D may be TRBD1 (6 bases). CDR3 length: 13 residues. CDR1 and CDR2 from the germline V gene are SGHTA and FQGTGA. Trimming left V 2 bases short and J 6 bases short, with 9 bases between.

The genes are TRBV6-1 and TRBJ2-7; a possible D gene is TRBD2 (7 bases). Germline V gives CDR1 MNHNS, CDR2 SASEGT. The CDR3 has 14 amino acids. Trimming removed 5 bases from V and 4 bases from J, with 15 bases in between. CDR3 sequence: CASSRLGGAYEQYF. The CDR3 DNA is TGTGCCAGCAGTCGATTAGGGGGGGCTTACGAGCAGTACTTC.

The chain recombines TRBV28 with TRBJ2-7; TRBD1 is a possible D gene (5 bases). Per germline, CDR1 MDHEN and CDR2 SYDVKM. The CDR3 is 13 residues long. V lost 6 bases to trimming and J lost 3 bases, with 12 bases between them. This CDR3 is CASSLDKNYEQYF. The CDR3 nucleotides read TGTGCCAGCAGCCTGGACAAAAACTACGAGCAGTACTTC.

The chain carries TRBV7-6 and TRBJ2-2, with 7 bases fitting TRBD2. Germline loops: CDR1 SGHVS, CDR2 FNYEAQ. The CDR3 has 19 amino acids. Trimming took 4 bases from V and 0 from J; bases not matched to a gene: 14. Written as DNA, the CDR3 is TGTGCCAGCAGCTCTCCACTGCAGTTAGCGGGTACGAACACCGGGGAGCTGTTTTTT. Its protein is CASSSPLQLAGTNTGELFF.

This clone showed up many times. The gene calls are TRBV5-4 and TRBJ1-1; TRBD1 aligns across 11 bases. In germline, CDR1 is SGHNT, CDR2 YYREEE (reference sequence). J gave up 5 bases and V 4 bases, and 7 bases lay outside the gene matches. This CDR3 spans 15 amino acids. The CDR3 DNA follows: TGTGCCAGCAGCCCGGCCGGGACAGGGGGGACTGAAGCTTTCTTT. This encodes CASSPAGTGGTEAFF.

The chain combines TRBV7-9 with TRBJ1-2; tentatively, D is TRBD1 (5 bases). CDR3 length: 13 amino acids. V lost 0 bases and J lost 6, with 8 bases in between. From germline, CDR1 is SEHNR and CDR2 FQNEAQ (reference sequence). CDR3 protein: CASSLAGTNGYTF. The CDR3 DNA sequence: TGTGCCAGCAGCTTAGCCGGGACTAATGGCTACACCTTC.

The CDR3 region is CASSRNDRGGEKLFF. CDR3 nucleotide sequence: TGTGCCAGCAGTCGTAACGACAGAGGCGGCGAAAAACTGTTTTTT. The genes are TRBV6-5 and TRBJ1-4, with a possible D match to TRBD1 (5 bases). The germline V gene has CDR1 MNHEY and CDR2 SVGAGI. The CDR3 has 15 amino acids. V was shortened by 5 bases and J by 8 bases, with 18 bases between the two germline ends.